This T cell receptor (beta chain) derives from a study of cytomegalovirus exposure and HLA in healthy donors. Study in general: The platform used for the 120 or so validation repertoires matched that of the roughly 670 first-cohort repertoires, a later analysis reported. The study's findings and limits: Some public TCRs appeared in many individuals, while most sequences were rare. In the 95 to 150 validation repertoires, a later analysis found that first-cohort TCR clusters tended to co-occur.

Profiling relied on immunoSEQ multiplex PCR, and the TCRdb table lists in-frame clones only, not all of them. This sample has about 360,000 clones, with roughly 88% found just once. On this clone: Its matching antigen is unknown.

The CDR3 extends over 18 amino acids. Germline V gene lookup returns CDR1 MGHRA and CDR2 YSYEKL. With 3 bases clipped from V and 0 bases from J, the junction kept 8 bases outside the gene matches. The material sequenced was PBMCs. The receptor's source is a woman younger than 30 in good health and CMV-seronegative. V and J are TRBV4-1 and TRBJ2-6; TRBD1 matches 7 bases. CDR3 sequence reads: CASSQWTGPHSGANVLTF. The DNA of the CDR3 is TGCGCCAGCAGCCAGTGGACAGGTCCCCACTCTGGGGCCAACGTCCTGACTTTC.